The clone carrying this T cell receptor beta chain was observed a single time. The CDR3 length is 16 residues. Germline CDR1 KGHSH, CDR2 LQKENI. V dropped 4 bases and J dropped 1; count of bases not matched to a gene: 4. The data belong to a study of blood T cell repertoires in COVID-19. Using immunoSEQ multiplex PCR, the repertoire was profiled, and TCRdb retains in-frame clones only, with some absent. The table lists approximately 110,000 clones, roughly 87% of them singletons, with around 4.1% in the top ten. The sequencing input was peripheral blood. This chain links TRBV18 with TRBJ1-1, with 12 positions matching TRBD1. This clonotype was obtained from a man over 45 with acute or convalescent COVID-19. The CDR3 spells CASSRGQGAWNTEAFF. CDR3 nucleotide sequence: TGTGCCAGCTCACGGGGACAGGGGGCGTGGAACACTGAAGCTTTCTTT.